The table lists the clone carrying this T cell receptor (beta chain) with a count of one. Its antigen is still unknown. The data were obtained in a study of T cell responses to AZD1222 COVID-19 vaccine. The study's findings and limits: Nearly half of spike-specific TCRs reportedly target unmutated variant regions. Clonal diversity was possibly underestimated, and the donors were mostly white British, with more females.

The assay was immunoSEQ multiplex PCR, and TCRdb's table has in-frame clones only and misses some. The profile shows over 120,000 clones, 90% to 95% of them singletons. Trimming stripped 2 bases from V and 7 bases from J, with 3 bases between. Germline V gives CDR1 ENHRY, CDR2 SYGVKD. CDR3 length: 11 amino acids. The source is an adult in good health. Specimen: peripheral blood, collected on day 0 of AZD1222 vaccination. The chain links TRBV10-3 to TRBJ2-1, with D unclear. The DNA of the CDR3 is TGTGCCATCAGTGAGGTGAATGAGCAGTTCTTC. It yields the protein CAISEVNEQFF.